A single sample gave rise to the 10 T cell receptor beta chains below, sequenced in a study of shared clonotypes between healthy human individuals. Assay: immunoSEQ multiplex PCR; the TCRdb copy retains only in-frame clones and omits some. This table has around 2,100,000 clones, just under 95% appearing once. Positive CCR7 selection of CD45RO-negative cells yielded the naive CD8 cells, and terminally differentiated effector memory CD45RA+ cells were excluded. Sequencing used naive CD8+ T cells sorted from blood. These receptors all come from a man younger than 35 in good health.

V is TRBV5-1 and J is TRBJ2-1, with D possibly matching TRBD1 (6 bases). The germline V and J ends were trimmed by 2 bases and 6 bases, with 21 bases remaining between them. CDR3 length: 17 residues. Germline V gene data show CDR1 as SGHRS and CDR2 as YFSETQ. CDR3 residues: CASSLGPQGPAGNEQFF. DNA for the CDR3: TGCGCCAGCAGCTTAGGGCCACAGGGACCCGCGGGCAATGAGCAGTTCTTC.

This rearrangement joins TRBV5-6 to TRBJ1-1; no clear D gene. This CDR3 region has 12 residues. Germline CDR1 and CDR2: SGHDT and YYEEEE. V was clipped by 4 bases and J by 11 bases, with 15 bases between them. This CDR3 reads CASSPGRLKAFF. For the CDR3, the DNA is TGTGCCAGCAGCCCCGGGAGACTCAAGGCTTTCTTT.

Notes on this clone: Sequence at one end of the junction differs from germline and may be a read error. The rearrangement links TRBV13 to TRBJ2-1, with a weak D call TRBD2 (6 bases). CDR1 is PRHDT, CDR2 FYEKMQ, per germline (reference sequence). This CDR3 comprises 18 residues. The CDR3 DNA sequence: TGTGCCAGCAGCTTAGAGGTGGGGGGATACACCTCCTACAATAAGCAGTTCTTC. It encodes CASSLEVGGYTSYNKQFF.

The chain joins TRBV29-1 to TRBJ2-5, with 7 bases lining up with TRBD2. The CDR3 is 16 residues long. With V trimmed by 1 base and J by 0 bases, 8 bases remained unmatched. Germline V gene lookup returns CDR1 SQVTM and CDR2 ANQGSEA. CDR3 bases: TGCAGCGTTGAAGGCCATGCCGGGGGGTACCAAGAGACCCAGTACTTC. This sequence encodes CSVEGHAGGYQETQYF.

V and J are TRBV7-9 and TRBJ2-5, with D tentatively TRBD1 (5 bases). Germline V CDR1 and CDR2: SEHNR, FQNEAQ (reference sequence). This CDR3 contains 13 residues. V lost 2 bases and J lost 2, with 6 bases in between. The CDR3 DNA follows: TGTGCCAGCAGCTTATACAGGCAAGAGACCCAGTACTTC. It codes for CASSLYRQETQYF.

The chain carries TRBV7-9 and TRBJ2-7; no reliable D call. Trimming removed 5 bases at V and 6 bases at J, with 14 bases between. The CDR3 length is 13 residues. Per germline, CDR1 SEHNR and CDR2 FQNEAQ (reference sequence). The CDR3, as DNA: TGTGCCAGCAGCCACTCTATCAGTGGCGAGCAGTACTTC. Translated: CASSHSISGEQYF.

This clone has just one count. The chain couples TRBV11-2 to TRBJ2-2, with 10 nucleotides matching TRBD1. This CDR3 comprises 18 residues. The J segment lost 5 bases and the V segment lost 4 bases, leaving 13 bases of the junction unmatched. CDR1 and CDR2 (germline): SGHAT, FQNNGV. The CDR3 loop reads CASSSPGTGDSGTGELFF. The DNA of the CDR3 is TGTGCCAGCAGCTCACCCGGGACAGGGGATAGCGGGACCGGGGAGCTGTTTTTT.

The V gene is TRBV7-2, the J gene TRBJ2-7, with a tentative D call TRBD1 (6 bases). This CDR3 has 14 amino acids. Germline CDR1 reads SGHTA; CDR2 reads FQGNSA. V shed 4 bases and J shed 0 bases, with 10 bases lying between them. CDR3 region: CASSSDSYSYEQYF. Written as DNA, the CDR3 is TGTGCCAGCAGCTCGGACAGCTACTCCTACGAGCAGTACTTC. Full variable domain (outside the CDR3, taken from reference TRBV7-2 and TRBJ2-7): GAGVSQSPSNKVTEKGKDVELRCDPISGHTALYWYRQSLGQGLEFLIYFQGNSAPDKSGLPSDRFSAERTGGSVSTLTIQRTQQEDSAVYLCASSSDSYSYEQYFGPGTRLTVT.

For this clone: The sample has other DNA sequences that encode this CDR3 too. The J gene is TRBJ2-3, the V gene TRBV4-1, with 16 bases that match TRBD2. The CDR3 covers 15 residues. The germline gives CDR1 MGHRA, CDR2 YSYEKL. V shed 3 bases and J 6 bases; nucleotides not matched to a gene: 0. The CDR3 DNA reads TGCGCCAGCAGCCAGGGACTAGCGGGAGGGGATACGCAGTATTTT. Its translation is CASSQGLAGGDTQYF.

The rearrangement joins TRBV6-1 to TRBJ1-1; D is possibly TRBD1 (5 bases). V was trimmed by 6 bases and J by 1 base, leaving 12 bases between them. Looked up from germline, CDR1 is MNHNS and CDR2 is SASEGT. The CDR3 sequence is 14 residues long. The CDR3 DNA reads as TGTGCCAGCAGGATCCGACAGAAGAACACTGAAGCTTTCTTT. It translates to CASRIRQKNTEAFF.